This passage covers 15 T cell receptor beta chains from one sample sequenced in a study of T cell repertoires in cytomegalovirus infection. MiXCR, applied by TCRdb to the reads, yields one record per CDR3 protein. The sample has approximately 140,000 distinct CDR3 sequences, 8% to 9% seen once. The sequencing input was PBMCs. The origin of the receptors is a human donor in good health (CMV status not recorded). Some clones in this sample may be carry-over from other donors' samples.

In this sample, this clonotype turned up many times. The chain couples TRBV5-1 to TRBJ2-1, with a tentative D call TRBD1 (6 bases). Trimming stripped 2 bases from V and 7 bases from J, with 19 bases between. CDR3 length: 16 residues. The germline gives CDR1 SGHRS, CDR2 YFSETQ. CDR3 amino acids: CASSFYTGYERNEQFF. The CDR3 DNA reads as TGCGCCAGCAGCTTCTATACAGGGTATGAGAGGAATGAGCAGTTCTTC.

Many counts were recorded for this clonotype. The rearrangement joins TRBV28 to TRBJ2-5; D is unresolved. CDR3 length: 12 amino acids. Looked up from germline, CDR1 is MDHEN and CDR2 is SYDVKM. V was shortened by 6 bases and J by 4 bases, with 9 bases between the two germline ends. CDR3 sequence: CASSTSTETQYF. The DNA of the CDR3 is TGTGCCAGCAGCACAAGCACAGAGACCCAGTACTTC.

This sequence joins TRBV5-1 and TRBJ1-1; D is uncertain. There are 14 residues in the CDR3. V gave up 0 bases and J gave up 1 base, with 7 bases separating them. The germline CDR1 and CDR2 sequences are SGHRS and YFSETQ. CDR3 protein: CASSLVSGNTEAFF. CDR3 sequence (DNA): TGCGCCAGCAGCTTGGTATCAGGGAACACTGAAGCTTTCTTT.

This clonotype was observed many times. This chain links TRBV28 with TRBJ1-1, with D possibly matching TRBD1 (5 bases). This CDR3 region has 13 residues. V lost 7 bases and J 3 bases, leaving 12 bases between the germline ends. Germline V lookup: CDR1 MDHEN, CDR2 SYDVKM. The chain's CDR3 is CASTGWGDTEAFF. DNA for the CDR3: TGTGCCAGCACCGGATGGGGGGACACTGAAGCTTTCTTT.

This clonotype was picked up many times. The chain joins TRBV14 to TRBJ2-5, with unresolved D. V lost 1 base to trimming and J lost 7 bases, with 10 bases between them. Germline V CDR1 and CDR2: SGHDN, FVKESK. This CDR3 contains 13 residues. The DNA for the CDR3 is TGTGCCAGCAGCCAAGTCCCACCTGGGACCCAGTACTTC. Protein: CASSQVPPGTQYF.

This clonotype was recorded once. The chain is built from TRBV7-6 and TRBJ1-6; 7 bases line up with TRBD1. This CDR3 has 14 residues. V was clipped by 4 bases and J by 9 bases; unmatched bases: 6. Germline V gene sequence: CDR1 SGHVS, CDR2 FNYEAQ. The CDR3 nucleotides are TGTGCCAGCAGCTGGGACAGTGAGGGTTCACCCCTCCACTTT. This translates into CASSWDSEGSPLHF. Filled out from reference TRBV7-6 and TRBJ1-6, the complete variable domain reads GAGVSQSPRYKVTKRGQDVALRCDPISGHVSLYWYRQALGQGPEFLTYFNYEAQQDKSGLPNDRFSAERPEGSISTLTIQRTEQRDSAMYRCASSWDSEGSPLHFGNGTRLTVT.

The table lists this clonotype with many counts. The junction shows a germline mismatch at one end, possibly a read error. The V gene is TRBV5-1, the J gene TRBJ1-1; D call uncertain. The CDR3 consists of 14 residues. CDR1 is SGHRS and CDR2 is YFSETQ in the germline V gene. The CDR3 reads CASSLDGMNTEAFF. The CDR3 coding sequence is TGTGCCAGCAGCCTCGACGGGATGAACACTGAAGCTTTCTTT.

This clonotype occurred many times. The chain recombines TRBV12-3 or TRBV12-4 with TRBJ2-2; 8 nucleotides match TRBD1. The CDR3 sequence is 17 residues long. V was pared by 1 base and J by 3 bases, with 7 bases of the junction left unmatched. Written as DNA, the CDR3 is TGTGCCAGCAGTTTAGAGCTTGACAGGGGTCACACCGGGGAGCTGTTTTTT. Protein sequence: CASSLELDRGHTGELFF.

This clonotype was detected ten times or more. The J gene is TRBJ1-1, the V gene TRBV28; 8 bases are a match to TRBD1. V shed 4 bases, J shed 4 bases, and the junction held 2 bases outside the gene matches. CDR1 MDHEN and CDR2 SYDVKM come from the germline V gene. The CDR3 runs to 13 residues. This CDR3 reads CASSWDRSTEAFF. CDR3 coding DNA: TGTGCCAGCAGTTGGGACAGGTCCACTGAAGCTTTCTTT.

This clonotype was seen ten or more times. The chain recombines TRBV7-3 with TRBJ1-1; 7 nucleotides match TRBD1. The germline V gene has CDR1 SGHTA and CDR2 FQGTGA. The CDR3 runs to 15 residues. V lost 5 bases, J lost 4 bases, and 10 bases stayed unmatched. This chain's CDR3 is CASSIDRVRSTEAFF. As DNA, the CDR3 is TGTGCCAGCAGCATAGACAGGGTGAGGAGCACTGAAGCTTTCTTT.

There are many counts of this clonotype. The chain couples TRBV2 to TRBJ1-5; D gene uncertain. V was clipped by 3 bases and J by 2 bases, with 14 bases between them. Germline V lookup: CDR1 SNHLY, CDR2 FYNNEI. The CDR3 has 16 residues. CDR3 protein: CASSESWGGGNQPQHF. DNA of the CDR3: TGTGCCAGCAGTGAGAGTTGGGGAGGAGGCAATCAGCCCCAGCATTTT.

This clonotype came up many times. The gene calls are TRBV7-2 and TRBJ2-4, with D perhaps TRBD2 (5 bases). CDR3 length equals 13 residues. Germline CDR1 is SGHTA and CDR2 is FQGNSA. With 5 bases removed from V and 8 bases from J, the gap between germline ends came to 13 bases. Here the CDR3 DNA reads TGTGCCAGCAGCCTAGGACTCCGGGACATTCAGTACTTC. Its translation: CASSLGLRDIQYF.

This clonotype was observed at least ten times. CDR3 in DNA: TGTGCCAGCAGCTTTCCTGCGGAGGCGGGTACAAGCTCCTACAATGAGCAGTTCTTC. Translation: CASSFPAEAGTSSYNEQFF. The V and J genes are TRBV7-2 and TRBJ2-1, with a possible D match to TRBD2 (5 bases). V was clipped by 3 bases and J by 0 bases, with 21 bases between them. The germline gives CDR1 SGHTA, CDR2 FQGNSA. The CDR3 runs 19 residues.

This clonotype was observed many times. The chain employs TRBV2 and TRBJ2-3; 10 nucleotides line up with TRBD2. V lost 5 bases to trimming and J lost 5 bases; unmatched junction nucleotides: 7. The CDR3 loop spans 15 amino acids. Germline V gene data show CDR1 as SNHLY and CDR2 as FYNNEI. The CDR3 spells CASSLSGGPRDTQYF. The CDR3 DNA reads TGTGCCAGCAGTCTTAGCGGGGGGCCACGAGATACGCAGTATTTT.

This clonotype was observed at least ten times. The J gene is TRBJ2-7, the V gene TRBV7-2; D not certain. V lost 5 bases to trimming and J lost 0 bases, with 8 bases between them. This CDR3 contains 13 residues. CDR1 SGHTA and CDR2 FQGNSA come from the germline V gene. Here the CDR3 DNA reads TGTGCCAGCAGCCCGCACTACTCCTACGAGCAGTACTTC. Translated: CASSPHYSYEQYF.